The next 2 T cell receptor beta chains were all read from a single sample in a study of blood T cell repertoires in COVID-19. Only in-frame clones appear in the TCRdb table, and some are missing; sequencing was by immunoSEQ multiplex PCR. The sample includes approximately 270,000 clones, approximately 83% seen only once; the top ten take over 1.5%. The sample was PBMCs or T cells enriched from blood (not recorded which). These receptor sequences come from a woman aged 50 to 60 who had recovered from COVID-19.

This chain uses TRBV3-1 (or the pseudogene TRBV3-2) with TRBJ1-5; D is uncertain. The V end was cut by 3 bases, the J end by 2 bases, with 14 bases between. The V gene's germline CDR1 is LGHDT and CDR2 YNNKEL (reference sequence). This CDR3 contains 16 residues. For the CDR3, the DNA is TGTGCCAGCAGCCAGGCGGCCTCCTCGGGCAATCAGCCCCAGCATTTT. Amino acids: CASSQAASSGNQPQHF.

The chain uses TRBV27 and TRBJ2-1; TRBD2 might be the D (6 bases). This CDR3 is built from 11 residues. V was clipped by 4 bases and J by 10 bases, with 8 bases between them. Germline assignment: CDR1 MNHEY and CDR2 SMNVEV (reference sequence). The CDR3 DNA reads TGTGCCAGCAGTTCTACTAGCGAGCAGTTCTTC. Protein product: CASSSTSEQFF.